The text below deals with one TCR beta chain. This record comes from a study of blood T cell repertoires in COVID-19. Study in general: Samples came from the United States, Italy and Spain, spanning acute and convalescent COVID-19. PBMCs, B-cell-depleted T cells, or T cells were the source of the cDNA or gDNA that made up the material.

V was trimmed by 5 bases and J by 4 bases, leaving 14 bases between them. Germline CDR1 reads MNHEY; CDR2 reads SMNVEV (reference sequence). The CDR3 loop spans 14 amino acids. Study processing details: Estimation of nucleated cell counts relied on the amplification of reference gene primers. TCRdb keeps only in-frame clones here, not all; method: immunoSEQ multiplex PCR. From that table come the V and J calls and clone size; the DNA was used to work out D and trimming. The sample holds more than 95,000 clones, nearly 90% seen once. The chain combines TRBV27 with TRBJ1-2, with D maybe TRBD1 (6 bases). Sequencing was carried out using peripheral blood. The clonotype was recovered from an elderly woman with acute or convalescent COVID-19. This CDR3 is CASSKQQGSYGYTF. The DNA for the CDR3 is TGTGCCAGCAGTAAACAACAGGGATCCTATGGCTACACCTTC.